The 3 T cell receptor beta chains below were found in one sample sequenced in a study of regulatory T cells in long-lasting Graves disease. Arm-PCR of CDR3 regions with iRepertoire HTBI primers generated TCR beta libraries. In TCRdb, the multiplex PCR reads were re-called with MiXCR into one record per CDR3 protein. Here the sample spans roughly 520,000 distinct CDR3 sequences, more than 10% being singletons. Time point specified: newly diagnosed GD, antithyroid drugs for less than 3 months. RNA extracted from PBMCs served as the sequencing template. This sample also appeared in a second study, on T cells in Graves' hyperthyroidism and ophthalmopathy.

The input for sequencing was peripheral blood mononuclear cells (PBMCs), taken at new diagnosis, from a patient treated with antithyroid drugs. Every receptor here comes from a woman aged 25 to 39 with Graves disease.

This clonotype was picked up many times. The chain links TRBV20-1 to TRBJ2-7; 8 nucleotides match TRBD1. The CDR3 runs to 14 residues. Losses at the gene ends were 4 bases for V and 2 bases for J; bases not matched to a gene: 7. The germline V gene has CDR1 DFQATT and CDR2 SNEGSKA (reference sequence). CDR3 in DNA: TGCAGTGCTAACCCCCGGGACAGGACCTACGAGCAGTACTTC. Residues: CSANPRDRTYEQYF.

V gene TRBV28 combines with J gene TRBJ2-1; TRBD2 agrees at 16 bases. V trimming: 6 bases; J trimming: 7 bases; junction bases outside the gene matches: 15. CDR1 and CDR2 from the germline V gene are MDHEN and SYDVKM. This CDR3 comprises 19 residues. CDR3 protein: CASSWGVGLAGGPRNEQFF. Written as DNA, the CDR3 is TGTGCCAGCAGCTGGGGTGTGGGACTAGCGGGAGGGCCAAGGAATGAGCAGTTCTTC.

This clonotype was found many times. This sequence joins TRBV2 and TRBJ2-7; D is unclear. Trimming shortened V by 3 bases and J by 8 bases, and 14 bases separated the two germline ends. CDR3 size: 13 residues. Germline V gives CDR1 SNHLY, CDR2 FYNNEI. The CDR3 spells CASSEASSTKQYF. Written as DNA, the CDR3 is TGTGCCAGCAGTGAGGCCAGCTCTACGAAGCAGTACTTC.